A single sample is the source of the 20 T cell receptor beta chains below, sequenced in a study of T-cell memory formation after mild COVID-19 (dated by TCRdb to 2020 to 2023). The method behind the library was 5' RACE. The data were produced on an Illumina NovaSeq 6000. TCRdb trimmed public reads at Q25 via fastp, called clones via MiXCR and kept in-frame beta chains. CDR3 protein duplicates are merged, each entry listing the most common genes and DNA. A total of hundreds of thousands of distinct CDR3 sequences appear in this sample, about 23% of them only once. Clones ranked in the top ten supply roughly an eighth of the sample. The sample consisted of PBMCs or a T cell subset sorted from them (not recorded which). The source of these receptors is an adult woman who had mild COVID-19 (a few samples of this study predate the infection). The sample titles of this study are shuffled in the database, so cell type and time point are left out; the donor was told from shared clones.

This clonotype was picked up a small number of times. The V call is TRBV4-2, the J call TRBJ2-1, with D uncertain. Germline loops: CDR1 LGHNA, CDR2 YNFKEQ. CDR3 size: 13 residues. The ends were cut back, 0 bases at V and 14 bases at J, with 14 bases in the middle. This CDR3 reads CASSQDPRPSKFF. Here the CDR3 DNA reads TGTGCCAGCAGCCAAGACCCGAGGCCGTCGAAGTTCTTC.

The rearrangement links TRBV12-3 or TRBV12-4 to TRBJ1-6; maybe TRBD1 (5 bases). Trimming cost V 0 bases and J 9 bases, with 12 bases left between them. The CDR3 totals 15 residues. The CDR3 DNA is TGTGCCAGCAGTTTAGCCGTCTTTCAGGGTTCACCCCTCCACTTT. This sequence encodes CASSLAVFQGSPLHF.

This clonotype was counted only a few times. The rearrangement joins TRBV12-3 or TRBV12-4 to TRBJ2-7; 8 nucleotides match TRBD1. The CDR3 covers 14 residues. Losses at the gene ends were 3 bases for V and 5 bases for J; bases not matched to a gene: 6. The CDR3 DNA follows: TGTGCCAGCAGTTTTTGGGGCAGGGGGCACGAGCAGTACTTC. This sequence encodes CASSFWGRGHEQYF.

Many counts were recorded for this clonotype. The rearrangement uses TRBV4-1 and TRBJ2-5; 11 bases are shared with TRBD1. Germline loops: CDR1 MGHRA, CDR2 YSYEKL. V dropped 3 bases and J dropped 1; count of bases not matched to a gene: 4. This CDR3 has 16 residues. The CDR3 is CASSQGQGGLQETQYF. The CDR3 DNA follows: TGCGCCAGCAGCCAGGGACAGGGGGGACTCCAAGAGACCCAGTACTTC.

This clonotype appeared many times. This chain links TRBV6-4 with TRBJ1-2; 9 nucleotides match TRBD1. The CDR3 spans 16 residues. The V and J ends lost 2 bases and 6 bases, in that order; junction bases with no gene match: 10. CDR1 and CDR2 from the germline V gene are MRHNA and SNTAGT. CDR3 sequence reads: CASSDGSDRGLNGYTF. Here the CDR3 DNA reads TGTGCCAGCAGTGACGGTTCCGACAGGGGGTTGAATGGCTACACCTTC.

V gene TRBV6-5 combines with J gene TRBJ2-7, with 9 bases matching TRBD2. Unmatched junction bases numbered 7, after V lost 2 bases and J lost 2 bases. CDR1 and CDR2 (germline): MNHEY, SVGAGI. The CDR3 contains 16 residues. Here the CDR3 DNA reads TGTGCCAGCAGTTACAGGGCGGGGGGGCCCACCTACGAGCAGTACTTC. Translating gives CASSYRAGGPTYEQYF.

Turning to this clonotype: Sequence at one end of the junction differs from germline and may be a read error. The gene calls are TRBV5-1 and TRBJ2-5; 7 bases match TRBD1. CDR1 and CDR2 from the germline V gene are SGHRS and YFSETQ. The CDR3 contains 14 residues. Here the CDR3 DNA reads TGTGCCAGCAGCCTCGGACAGGTGCAAGAGACCCAGTACTTC. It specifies CASSLGQVQETQYF.

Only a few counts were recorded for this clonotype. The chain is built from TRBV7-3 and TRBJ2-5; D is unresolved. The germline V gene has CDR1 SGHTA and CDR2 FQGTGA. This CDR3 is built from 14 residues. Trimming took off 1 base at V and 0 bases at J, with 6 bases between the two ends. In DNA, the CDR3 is TGTGCCAGCAGCTTAATGCCTTACCAAGAGACCCAGTACTTC. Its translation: CASSLMPYQETQYF.

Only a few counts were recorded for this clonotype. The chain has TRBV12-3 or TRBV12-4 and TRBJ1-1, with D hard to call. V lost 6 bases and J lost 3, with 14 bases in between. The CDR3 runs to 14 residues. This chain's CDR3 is CASSLLSPHTEAFF. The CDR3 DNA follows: TGTGCCAGCAGCCTCCTCAGCCCACACACTGAAGCTTTCTTT.

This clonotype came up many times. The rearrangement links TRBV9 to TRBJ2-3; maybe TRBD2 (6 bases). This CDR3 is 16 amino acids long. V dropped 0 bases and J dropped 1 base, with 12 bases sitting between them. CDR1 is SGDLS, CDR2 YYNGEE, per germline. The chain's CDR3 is CASSVGPGVGTDTQYF. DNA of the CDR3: TGTGCCAGCAGCGTAGGTCCGGGAGTGGGCACAGATACGCAGTATTTT.

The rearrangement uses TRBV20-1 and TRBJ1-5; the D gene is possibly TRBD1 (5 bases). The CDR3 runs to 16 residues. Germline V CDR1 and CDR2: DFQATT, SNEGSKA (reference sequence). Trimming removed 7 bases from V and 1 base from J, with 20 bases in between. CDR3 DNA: TGCAGTGTTCCGACCCGCCAGGGTTTGAGCAATCAGCCCCAGCATTTT. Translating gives CSVPTRQGLSNQPQHF.

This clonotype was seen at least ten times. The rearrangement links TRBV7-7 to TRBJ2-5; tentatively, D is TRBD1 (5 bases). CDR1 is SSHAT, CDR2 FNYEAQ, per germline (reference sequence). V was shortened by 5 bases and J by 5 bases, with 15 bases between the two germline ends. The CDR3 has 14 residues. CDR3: CASSEGVIPETQYF. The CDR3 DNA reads TGTGCCAGCAGCGAAGGGGTGATCCCGGAGACCCAGTACTTC.

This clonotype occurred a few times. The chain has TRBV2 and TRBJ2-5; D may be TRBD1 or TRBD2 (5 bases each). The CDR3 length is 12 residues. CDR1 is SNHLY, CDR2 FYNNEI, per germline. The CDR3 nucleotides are TGTGCTACCAGGGACGTTGGAGAGACCCAGTACTTC. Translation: CATRDVGETQYF. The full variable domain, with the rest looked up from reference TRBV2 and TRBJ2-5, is EPEVTQTPSHQVTQMGQEVILRCVPISNHLYFYWYRQILGQKVEFLVSFYNNEISEKSEIFDDQFSVERPDGSNFTLKIRSTKLEDSAMYFCATRDVGETQYFGPGTRLLVL.

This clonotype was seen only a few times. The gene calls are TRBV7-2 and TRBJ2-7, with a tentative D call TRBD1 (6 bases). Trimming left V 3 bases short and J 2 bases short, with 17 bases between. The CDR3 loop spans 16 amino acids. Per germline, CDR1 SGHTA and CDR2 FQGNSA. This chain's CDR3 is CASSFQGAGAAYEQYF. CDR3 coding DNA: TGTGCCAGCAGCTTTCAGGGAGCAGGGGCGGCCTACGAGCAGTACTTC.

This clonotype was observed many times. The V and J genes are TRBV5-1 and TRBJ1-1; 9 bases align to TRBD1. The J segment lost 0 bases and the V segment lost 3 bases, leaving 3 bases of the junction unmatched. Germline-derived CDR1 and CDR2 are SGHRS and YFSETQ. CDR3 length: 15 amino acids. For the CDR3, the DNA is TGCGCCAGCAGCTCGGGACAGGGAATGAACACTGAAGCTTTCTTT. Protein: CASSSGQGMNTEAFF.

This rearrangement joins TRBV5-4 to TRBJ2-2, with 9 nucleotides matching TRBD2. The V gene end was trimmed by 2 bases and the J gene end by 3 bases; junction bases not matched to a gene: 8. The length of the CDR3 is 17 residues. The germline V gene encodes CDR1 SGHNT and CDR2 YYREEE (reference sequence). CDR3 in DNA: TGTGCCAGCAGCTTTCTTCTGGGACTAGCAGACACCGGGGAGCTGTTTTTT. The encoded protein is CASSFLLGLADTGELFF.

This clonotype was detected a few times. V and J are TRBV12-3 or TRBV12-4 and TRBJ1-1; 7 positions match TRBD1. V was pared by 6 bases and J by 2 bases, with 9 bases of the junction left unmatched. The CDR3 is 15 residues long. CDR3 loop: CASREEGARNTEAFF. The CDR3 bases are TGTGCCAGCAGGGAAGAGGGGGCTCGAAACACTGAAGCTTTCTTT.

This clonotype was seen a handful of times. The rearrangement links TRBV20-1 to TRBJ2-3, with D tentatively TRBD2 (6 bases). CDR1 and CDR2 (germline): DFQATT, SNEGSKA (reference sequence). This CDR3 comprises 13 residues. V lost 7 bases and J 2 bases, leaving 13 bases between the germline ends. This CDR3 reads CSGWGGTTDTQYF. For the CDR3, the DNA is TGCAGTGGGTGGGGCGGGACCACAGATACGCAGTATTTT.

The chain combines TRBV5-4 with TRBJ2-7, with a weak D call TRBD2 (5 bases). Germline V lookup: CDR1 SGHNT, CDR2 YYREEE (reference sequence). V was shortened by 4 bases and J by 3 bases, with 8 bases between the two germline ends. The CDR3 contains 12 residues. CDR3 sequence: CASSLDYYEQYF. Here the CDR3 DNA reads TGTGCCAGCAGCCTTGACTACTACGAGCAGTACTTC.

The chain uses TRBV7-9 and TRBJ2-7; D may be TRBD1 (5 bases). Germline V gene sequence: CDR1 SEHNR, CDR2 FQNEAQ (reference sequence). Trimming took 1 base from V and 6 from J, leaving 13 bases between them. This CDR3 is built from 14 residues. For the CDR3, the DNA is TGTGCCAGCAGCTTAGTAAGGGCAGGGCCCGAGCAGTACTTC. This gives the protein CASSLVRAGPEQYF. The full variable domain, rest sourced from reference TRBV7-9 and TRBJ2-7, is DTGVSQNPRHKITKRGQNVTFRCDPISEHNRLYWYRQTLGQGPEFLTYFQNEAQLEKSRLLSDRFSAERPKGSFSTLEIQRTEQGDSAMYLCASSLVRAGPEQYFGPGTRLTVT.